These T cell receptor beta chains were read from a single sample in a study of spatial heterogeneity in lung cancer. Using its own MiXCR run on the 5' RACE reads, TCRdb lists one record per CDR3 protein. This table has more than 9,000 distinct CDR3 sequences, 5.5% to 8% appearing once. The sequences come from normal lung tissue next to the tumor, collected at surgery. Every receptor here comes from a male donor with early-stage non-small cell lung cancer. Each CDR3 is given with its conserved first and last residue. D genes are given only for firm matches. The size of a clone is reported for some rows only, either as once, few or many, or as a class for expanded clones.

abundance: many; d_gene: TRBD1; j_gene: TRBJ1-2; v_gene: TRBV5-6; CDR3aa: CASSLAGQDGYGYTF; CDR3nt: TGTGCCAGCAGCCTGGCTGGACAGGATGGCTATGGCTACACCTTC
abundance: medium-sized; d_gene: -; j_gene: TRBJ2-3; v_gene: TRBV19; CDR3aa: CASSDTKKDTQYF; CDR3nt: TGTGCCAGTAGTGATACTAAAAAGGATACGCAGTATTTT
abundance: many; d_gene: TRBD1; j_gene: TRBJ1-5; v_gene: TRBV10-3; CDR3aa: CAISETGGLAQPQHF; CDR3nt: TGTGCCATCAGTGAAACAGGGGGTTTGGCTCAGCCCCAGCATTTT
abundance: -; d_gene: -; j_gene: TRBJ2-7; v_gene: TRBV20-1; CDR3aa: CSGRRGPYEQYF; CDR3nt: TGCAGCGGGCGGCGGGGTCCCTACGAGCAGTACTTC
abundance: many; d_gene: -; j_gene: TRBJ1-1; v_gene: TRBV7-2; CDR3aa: CASSSTVNTEAFF; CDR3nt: TGTGCCAGCAGCTCCACAGTGAACACTGAAGCTTTCTTT
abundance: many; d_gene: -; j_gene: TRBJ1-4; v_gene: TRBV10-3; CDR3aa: CAISAAAGDNEKLFF; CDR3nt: TGTGCCATCAGTGCGGCGGCGGGGGATAATGAAAAACTGTTTTTT
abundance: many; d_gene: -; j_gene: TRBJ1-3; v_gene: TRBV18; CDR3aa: CASSPALSSGNTIYF; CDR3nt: TGTGCCAGCTCACCCGCACTCAGCTCTGGAAACACCATATATTTT
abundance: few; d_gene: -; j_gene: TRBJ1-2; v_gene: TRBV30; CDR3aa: CAEALGGNYGYTF; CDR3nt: TGTGCCGAGGCCCTAGGGGGAAACTATGGCTACACCTTC
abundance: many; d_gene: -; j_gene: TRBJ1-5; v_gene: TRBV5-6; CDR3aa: CASSLQGREKPQHF; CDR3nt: TGTGCCAGCAGCTTGCAGGGGCGGGAGAAGCCCCAGCATTTT
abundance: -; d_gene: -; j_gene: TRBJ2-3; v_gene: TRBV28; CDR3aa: CASSVPVGGTDTQYF; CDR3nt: TGTGCCAGCAGTGTCCCGGTAGGGGGCACAGATACGCAGTATTTT
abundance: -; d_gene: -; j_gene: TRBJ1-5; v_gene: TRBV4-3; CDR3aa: CASSPHTDQPQHF; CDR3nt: TGCGCCAGCAGCCCCCATACAGATCAGCCCCAGCATTTT
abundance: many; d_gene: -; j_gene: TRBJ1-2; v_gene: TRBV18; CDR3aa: CASSNEWTDIYGYTF; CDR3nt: TGTGCCAGCTCGAACGAGTGGACGGACATCTATGGCTACACCTTC
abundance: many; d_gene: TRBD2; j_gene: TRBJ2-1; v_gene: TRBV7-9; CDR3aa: CASSLWLAGDNEQFF; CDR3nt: TGTGCCAGCAGCTTGTGGCTAGCGGGGGACAATGAGCAGTTCTTC
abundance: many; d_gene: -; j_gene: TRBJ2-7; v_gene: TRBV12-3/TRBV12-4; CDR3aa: CASSFSGPTNEQYF; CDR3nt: TGTGCCAGCAGTTTCAGCGGTCCCACAAATGAGCAGTACTTC
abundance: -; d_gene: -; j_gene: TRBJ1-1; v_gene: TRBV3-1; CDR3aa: CASSLSSRVDTEAFF; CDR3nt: TGTGCCAGCAGCCTTAGTTCCAGGGTGGACACTGAAGCTTTCTTT
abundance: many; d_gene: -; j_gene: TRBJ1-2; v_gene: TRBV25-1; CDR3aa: CASSKGALYGYTF; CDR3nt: TGTGCCAGCAGTAAAGGGGCCCTCTATGGCTACACCTTC
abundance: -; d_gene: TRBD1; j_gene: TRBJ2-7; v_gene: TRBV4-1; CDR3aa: CASSPGTGLSYEQYF; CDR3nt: TGCGCCAGCAGCCCGGGGACAGGTCTCTCCTACGAGCAGTACTTC
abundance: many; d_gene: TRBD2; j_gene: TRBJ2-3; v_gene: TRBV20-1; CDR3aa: CSASFVGGADTQYF; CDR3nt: TGCAGTGCTAGTTTCGTGGGAGGGGCAGATACGCAGTATTTT
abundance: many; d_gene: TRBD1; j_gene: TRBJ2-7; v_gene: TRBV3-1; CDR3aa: CASSQGISGTGYEQYF; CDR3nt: TGTGCCAGCAGCCAAGGTATCTCCGGGACAGGCTACGAGCAGTACTTC
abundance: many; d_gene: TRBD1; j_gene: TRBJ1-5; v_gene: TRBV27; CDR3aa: CASSFGGGTQPQHF; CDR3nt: TGTGCCAGCAGTTTCGGAGGGGGCACTCAGCCCCAGCATTTT
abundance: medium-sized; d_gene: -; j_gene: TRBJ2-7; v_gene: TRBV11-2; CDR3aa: CASSLYQGSYEQYF; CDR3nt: TGTGCCAGCAGCTTATATCAGGGTTCCTACGAGCAGTACTTC
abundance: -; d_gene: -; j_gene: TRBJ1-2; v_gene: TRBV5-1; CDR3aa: CASSWGNGYTF; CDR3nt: TGCGCCAGCAGCTGGGGGAATGGCTACACCTTC
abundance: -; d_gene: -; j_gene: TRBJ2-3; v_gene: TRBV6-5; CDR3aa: CAGSYSRGPEEVSTDTQYF; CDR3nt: TGTGCCGGCAGTTACTCGAGGGGACCCGAGGAGGTCAGCACAGATACGCAGTATTTT
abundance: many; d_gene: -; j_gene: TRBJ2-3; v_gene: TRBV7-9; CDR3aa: CASSLLGEGLDTQYF; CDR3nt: TGTGCCAGCAGCTTACTAGGGGAAGGGTTGGATACGCAGTATTTT
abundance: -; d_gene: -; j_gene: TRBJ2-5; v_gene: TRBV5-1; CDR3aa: CASSATASETQYF; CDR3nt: TGCGCCAGCAGCGCCACAGCCTCTGAGACCCAGTACTTC
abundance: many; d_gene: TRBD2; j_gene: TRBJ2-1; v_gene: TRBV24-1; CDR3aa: CATSDPSGSSYNEQFF; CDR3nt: TGTGCCACCAGTGATCCTAGCGGGAGCTCCTACAATGAGCAGTTCTTC
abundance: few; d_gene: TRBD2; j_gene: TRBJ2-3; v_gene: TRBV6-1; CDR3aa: CASSVGLAGGPGADTQYF; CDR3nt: TGTGCCAGCAGTGTGGGACTAGCGGGAGGGCCAGGGGCAGATACGCAGTATTTT
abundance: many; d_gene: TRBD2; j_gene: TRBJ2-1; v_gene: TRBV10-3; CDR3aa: CAISERGLAGDNEQFF; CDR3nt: TGTGCCATCAGTGAGCGGGGACTAGCGGGTGACAATGAGCAGTTCTTC
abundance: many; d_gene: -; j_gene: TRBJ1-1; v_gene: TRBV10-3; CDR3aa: CAISGDRMAFF; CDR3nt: TGTGCCATCAGTGGTGACAGGATGGCTTTCTTT
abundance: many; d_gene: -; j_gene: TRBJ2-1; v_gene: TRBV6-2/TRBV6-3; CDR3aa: CATLPLDRTDNEQFF; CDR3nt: TGTGCCACCCTCCCCCTCGACCGGACGGACAATGAGCAGTTCTTC
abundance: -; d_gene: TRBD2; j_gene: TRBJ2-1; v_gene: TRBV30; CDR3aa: CAWSKGSGSRDEQFF; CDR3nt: TGTGCCTGGAGCAAAGGTAGCGGGAGTAGGGATGAGCAGTTCTTC
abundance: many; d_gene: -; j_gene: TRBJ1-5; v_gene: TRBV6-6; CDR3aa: CASSPRAISNQPQHF; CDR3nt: TGTGCCAGCAGCCCACGGGCGATTAGCAATCAGCCCCAGCATTTT
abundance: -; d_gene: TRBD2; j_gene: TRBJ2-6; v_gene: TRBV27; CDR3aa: CASSRRWASGISGANVLTF; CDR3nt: TGTGCCAGCAGTCGCCGGTGGGCTAGCGGAATCTCTGGGGCCAACGTCCTGACTTTC
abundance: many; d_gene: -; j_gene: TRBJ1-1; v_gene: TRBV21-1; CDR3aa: CASSKSGTRAAEAFF; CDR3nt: TGTGCCAGCAGCAAAAGCGGGACCCGAGCGGCTGAAGCTTTCTTT
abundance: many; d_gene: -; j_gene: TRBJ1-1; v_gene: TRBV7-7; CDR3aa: CASSKRLGAEAFF; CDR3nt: TGTGCTAGCAGCAAGCGGTTGGGAGCTGAAGCTTTCTTT
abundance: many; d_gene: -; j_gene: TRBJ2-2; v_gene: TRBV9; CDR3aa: CASSVTGFGGNTGELFF; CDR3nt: TGTGCCAGCAGCGTAACGGGGTTCGGAGGCAACACCGGGGAGCTGTTTTTT
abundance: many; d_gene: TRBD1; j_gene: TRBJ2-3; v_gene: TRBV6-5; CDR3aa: CASKTSLQGNTQYF; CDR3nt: TGTGCCAGCAAGACCAGCTTACAGGGGAATACGCAGTATTTT
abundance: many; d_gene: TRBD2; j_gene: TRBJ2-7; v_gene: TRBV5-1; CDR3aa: CASSASGTSGRVVYEQYF; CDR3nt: TGCGCCAGCAGCGCCTCCGGGACTAGCGGGAGAGTGGTCTACGAGCAGTACTTC
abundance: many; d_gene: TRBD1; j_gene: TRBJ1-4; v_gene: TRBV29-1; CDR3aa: CSVTDRAGEKLFF; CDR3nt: TGCAGCGTGACAGACAGGGCGGGAGAAAAACTGTTTTTT
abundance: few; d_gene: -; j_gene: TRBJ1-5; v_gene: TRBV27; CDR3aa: CASGYGTANQPQHF; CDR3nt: TGTGCCAGCGGATACGGGACCGCTAATCAGCCCCAGCATTTT
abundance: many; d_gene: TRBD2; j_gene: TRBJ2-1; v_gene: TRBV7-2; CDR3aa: CASSLRGGTYNEQFF; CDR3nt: TGTGCCAGCAGCTTACGGGGAGGGACCTACAATGAGCAGTTCTTC
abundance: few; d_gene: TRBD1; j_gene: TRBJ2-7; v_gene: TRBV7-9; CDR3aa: CASSTRTGNHEQYF; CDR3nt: TGTGCCAGCAGCACCCGGACAGGGAATCACGAGCAGTACTTC
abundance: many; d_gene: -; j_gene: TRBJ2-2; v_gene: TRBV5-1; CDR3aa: CASSLGAGAFTGELFF; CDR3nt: TGCGCCAGCAGCTTGGGAGCCGGCGCCTTCACCGGGGAGCTGTTTTTT
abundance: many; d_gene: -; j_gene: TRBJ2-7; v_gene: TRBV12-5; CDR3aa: CASGLRLSSYEQYF; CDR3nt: TGTGCTAGTGGTTTGCGGTTGAGCTCCTACGAGCAGTACTTC
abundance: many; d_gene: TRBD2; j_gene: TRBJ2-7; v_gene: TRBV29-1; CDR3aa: CSAAGLAAYEQYF; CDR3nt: TGCAGCGCCGCGGGACTAGCGGCCTACGAGCAGTACTTC
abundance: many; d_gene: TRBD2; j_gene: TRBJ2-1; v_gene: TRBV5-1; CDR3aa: CASSLGLAGGPLYNEQFF; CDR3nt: TGCGCCAGCAGCTTGGGACTAGCGGGAGGGCCGCTATACAATGAGCAGTTCTTC
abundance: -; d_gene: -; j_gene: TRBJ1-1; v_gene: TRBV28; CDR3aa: CASSLLQSMNTEAFF; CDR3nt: TGTGCCAGCAGTTTATTACAGTCCATGAACACTGAAGCTTTCTTT
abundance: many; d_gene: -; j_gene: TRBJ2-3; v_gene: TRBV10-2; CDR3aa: CALGARQGDTQYF; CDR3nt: TGCGCCTTAGGGGCCAGGCAGGGAGATACGCAGTATTTT
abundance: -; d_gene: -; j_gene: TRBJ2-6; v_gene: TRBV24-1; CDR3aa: CATSDPSRSGANVLTF; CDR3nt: TGTGCCACCAGTGATCCGTCGCGGTCTGGGGCCAACGTCCTGACTTTC
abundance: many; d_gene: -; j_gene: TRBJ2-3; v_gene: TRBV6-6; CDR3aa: CASGSSRGTTDTQYF; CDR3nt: TGTGCCAGCGGATCTTCTAGGGGAACCACAGATACGCAGTATTTT
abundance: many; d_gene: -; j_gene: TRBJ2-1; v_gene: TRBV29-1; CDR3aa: CSGFEIGGGEQFF; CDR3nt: TGCAGCGGTTTTGAAATCGGGGGTGGTGAGCAGTTCTTC
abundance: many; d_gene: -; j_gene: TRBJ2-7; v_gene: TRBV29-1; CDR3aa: CSVDRGDEQYF; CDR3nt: TGCAGCGTTGACAGGGGGGACGAGCAGTACTTC
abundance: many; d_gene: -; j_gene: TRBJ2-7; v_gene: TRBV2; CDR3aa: CASKQAGRNEQYF; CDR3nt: TGTGCCAGCAAACAAGCCGGGCGTAACGAGCAGTACTTC